This paragraph covers one T cell receptor (beta chain) sequence. The sample belongs to a study of blood T cell repertoires in COVID-19. The overall study: The study drew acute and convalescent COVID-19 samples from the United States, Italy and Spain. PBMCs, B-cell-depleted T cells, or T cells were the source of the cDNA or gDNA that made up the material.

CDR1 SGHKS and CDR2 YYEKEE come from the germline V gene (reference sequence). CDR3 length: 15 residues. V lost 2 bases, J lost 5 bases, and 16 bases lay in between. Per the study methods: Amplification with reference gene primers provided the estimates of nucleated cell counts. The protocol was immunoSEQ multiplex PCR, while the TCRdb copy is restricted to in-frame clones and leaves out a portion. The V and J calls and clone size come from that table; D and trimming were worked out from the DNA. The sample shows 53,000 or so clones, 75% to 80% of them seen only once. The rearrangement uses TRBV5-5 and TRBJ1-1, with D possibly being TRBD1 (6 bases). The TCR originated in a man between 45 and 60 years old with active or convalescent COVID-19. The material sequenced was peripheral blood. For the CDR3, the DNA is TGTGCCAGCAGCTTAGTTGGGGACAAGGGAACTGAAGCTTTCTTT. Protein: CASSLVGDKGTEAFF.